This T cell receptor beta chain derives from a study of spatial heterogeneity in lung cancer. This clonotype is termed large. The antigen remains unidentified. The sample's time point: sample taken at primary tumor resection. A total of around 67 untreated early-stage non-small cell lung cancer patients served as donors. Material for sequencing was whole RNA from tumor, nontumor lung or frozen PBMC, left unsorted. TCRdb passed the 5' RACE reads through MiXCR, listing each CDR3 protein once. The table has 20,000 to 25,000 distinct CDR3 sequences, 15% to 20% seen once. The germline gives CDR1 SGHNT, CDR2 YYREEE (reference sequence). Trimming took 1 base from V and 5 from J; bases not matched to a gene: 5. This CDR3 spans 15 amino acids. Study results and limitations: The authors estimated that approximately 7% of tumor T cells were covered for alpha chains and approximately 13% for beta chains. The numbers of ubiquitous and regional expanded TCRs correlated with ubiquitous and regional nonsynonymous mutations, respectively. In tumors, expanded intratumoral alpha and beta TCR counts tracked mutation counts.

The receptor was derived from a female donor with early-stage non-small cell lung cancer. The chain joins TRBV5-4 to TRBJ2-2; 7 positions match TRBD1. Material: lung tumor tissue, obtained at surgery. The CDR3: CASSLPDRETGELFF. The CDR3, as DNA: TGTGCCAGCAGCTTGCCTGACAGGGAAACCGGGGAGCTGTTTTTT.